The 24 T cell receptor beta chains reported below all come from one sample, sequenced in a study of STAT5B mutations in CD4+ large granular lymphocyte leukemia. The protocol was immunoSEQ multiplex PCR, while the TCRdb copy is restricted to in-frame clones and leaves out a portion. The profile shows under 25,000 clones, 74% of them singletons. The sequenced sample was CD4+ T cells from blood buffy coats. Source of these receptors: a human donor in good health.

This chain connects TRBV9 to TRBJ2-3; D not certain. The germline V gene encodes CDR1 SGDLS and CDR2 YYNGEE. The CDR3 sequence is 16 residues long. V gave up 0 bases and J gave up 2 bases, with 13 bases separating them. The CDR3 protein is CASSVAIVSHTDTQYF. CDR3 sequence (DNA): TGTGCCAGCAGCGTAGCAATCGTCAGCCACACAGATACGCAGTATTTT. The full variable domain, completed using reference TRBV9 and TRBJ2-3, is DSGVTQTPKHLITATGQRVTLRCSPRSGDLSVYWYQQSLDQGLQFLIQYYNGEERAKGNILERFSAQQFPDLHSELNLSSLELGDSALYFCASSVAIVSHTDTQYFGPGTRLTVL.

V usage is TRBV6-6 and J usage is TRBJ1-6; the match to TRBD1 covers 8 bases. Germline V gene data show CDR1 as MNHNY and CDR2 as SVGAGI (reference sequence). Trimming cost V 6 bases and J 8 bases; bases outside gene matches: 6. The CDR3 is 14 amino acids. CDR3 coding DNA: TGTGCCAGCAGGACCGGACAGGGCTATTCACCCCTCCACTTT. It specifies CASRTGQGYSPLHF.

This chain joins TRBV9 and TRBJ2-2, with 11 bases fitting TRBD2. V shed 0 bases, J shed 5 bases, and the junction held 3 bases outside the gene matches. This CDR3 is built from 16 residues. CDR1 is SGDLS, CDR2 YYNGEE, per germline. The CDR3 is CASSVVTSGRTGELFF. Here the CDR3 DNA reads TGTGCCAGCAGCGTAGTAACTAGCGGGAGAACCGGGGAGCTGTTTTTT. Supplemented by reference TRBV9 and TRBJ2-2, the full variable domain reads DSGVTQTPKHLITATGQRVTLRCSPRSGDLSVYWYQQSLDQGLQFLIQYYNGEERAKGNILERFSAQQFPDLHSELNLSSLELGDSALYFCASSVVTSGRTGELFFGEGSRLTVL.

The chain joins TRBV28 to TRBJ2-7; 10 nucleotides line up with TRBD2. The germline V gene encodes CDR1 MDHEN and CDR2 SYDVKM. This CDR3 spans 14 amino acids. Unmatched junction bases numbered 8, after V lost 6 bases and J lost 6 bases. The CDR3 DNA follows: TGTGCCAGCAGCCCGGGACTAGCGTTGCGCGAGCAGTACTTC. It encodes CASSPGLALREQYF.

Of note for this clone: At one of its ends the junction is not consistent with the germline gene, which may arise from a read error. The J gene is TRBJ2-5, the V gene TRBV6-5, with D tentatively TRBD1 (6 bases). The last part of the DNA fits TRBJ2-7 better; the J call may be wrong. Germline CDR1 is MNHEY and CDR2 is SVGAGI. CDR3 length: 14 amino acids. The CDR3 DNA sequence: TGTGCCGGCAGTTACTCGTCGGGACACTACGAGCAGTACTTC. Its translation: CAGSYSSGHYEQYF.

This chain's CDR3 is CASSSLPVSGNTIYF. In DNA form, the CDR3 reads TGTGCCAGCAGTTCTCTTCCGGTCTCTGGAAACACCATATATTTT. This chain connects TRBV27 to TRBJ1-3; D gene uncertain. Between the trimmed V and J ends, which lost 4 bases and 0 bases, there was a span of 10 bases. Germline CDR1 MNHEY, CDR2 SMNVEV (reference sequence). The CDR3 spans 15 residues.

CDR3 nucleotides: TGCGCCAGCAGCTTGTGGACTAGCGGGGATGAGCAGTTCTTC. Its protein product is CASSLWTSGDEQFF. The J gene is TRBJ2-1, the V gene TRBV5-1, with 12 nucleotides matching TRBD2. V lost 1 base to trimming and J lost 8 bases; unmatched junction nucleotides: 1. Germline CDR1 is SGHRS and CDR2 is YFSETQ. CDR3 length equals 14 residues.

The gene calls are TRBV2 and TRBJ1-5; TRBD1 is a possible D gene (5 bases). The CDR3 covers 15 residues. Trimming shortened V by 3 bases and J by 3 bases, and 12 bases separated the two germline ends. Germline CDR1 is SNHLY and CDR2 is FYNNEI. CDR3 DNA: TGTGCCAGCAGTGAGACAGTACAGCCCAATCAGCCCCAGCATTTT. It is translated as CASSETVQPNQPQHF.

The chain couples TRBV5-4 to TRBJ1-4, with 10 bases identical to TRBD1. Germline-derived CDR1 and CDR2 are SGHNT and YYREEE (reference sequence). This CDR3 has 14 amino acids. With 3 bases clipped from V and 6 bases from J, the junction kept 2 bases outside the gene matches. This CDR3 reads CASSSGTGDEKLFF. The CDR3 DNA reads TGTGCCAGCAGCTCCGGGACAGGGGATGAAAAACTGTTTTTT.

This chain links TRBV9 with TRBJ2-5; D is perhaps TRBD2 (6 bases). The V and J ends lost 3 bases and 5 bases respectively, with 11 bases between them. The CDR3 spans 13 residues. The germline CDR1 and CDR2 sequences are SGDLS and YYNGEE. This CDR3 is CASSAGGWETQYF. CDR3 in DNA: TGTGCCAGCAGCGCTGGGGGGTGGGAGACCCAGTACTTC.

The CDR3 DNA reads TGTGCCATCAGTGGTGGCAGGGCAACAAATGGTGGCCCTGGAAACACCATATATTTT. Translation gives CAISGGRATNGGPGNTIYF. The rearrangement uses TRBV10-3 and TRBJ1-3; TRBD1 might be the D (5 bases). Trimming took 4 bases from V and 2 from J, leaving 24 bases between them. This CDR3 region has 19 residues. CDR1 ENHRY and CDR2 SYGVKD come from the germline V gene.

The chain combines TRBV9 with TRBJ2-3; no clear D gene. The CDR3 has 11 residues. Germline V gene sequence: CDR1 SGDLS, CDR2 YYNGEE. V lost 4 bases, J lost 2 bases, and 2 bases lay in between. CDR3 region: CASSFTDTQYF. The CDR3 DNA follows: TGTGCCAGCAGCTTCACAGATACGCAGTATTTT. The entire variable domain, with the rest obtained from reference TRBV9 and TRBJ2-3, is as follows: DSGVTQTPKHLITATGQRVTLRCSPRSGDLSVYWYQQSLDQGLQFLIQYYNGEERAKGNILERFSAQQFPDLHSELNLSSLELGDSALYFCASSFTDTQYFGPGTRLTVL.

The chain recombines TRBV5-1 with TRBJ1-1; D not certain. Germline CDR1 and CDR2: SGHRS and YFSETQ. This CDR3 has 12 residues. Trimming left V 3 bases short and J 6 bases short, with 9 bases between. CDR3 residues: CASSSVTSEAFF. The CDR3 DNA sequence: TGCGCCAGCAGCTCGGTAACATCTGAAGCTTTCTTT.

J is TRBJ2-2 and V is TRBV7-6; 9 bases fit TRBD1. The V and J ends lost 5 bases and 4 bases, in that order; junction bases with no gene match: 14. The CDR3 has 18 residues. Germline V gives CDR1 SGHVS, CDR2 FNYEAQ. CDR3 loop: CASSLQDRGLVGTGELFF. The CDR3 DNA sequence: TGTGCCAGCAGCCTTCAGGACAGGGGCCTCGTTGGCACCGGGGAGCTGTTTTTT. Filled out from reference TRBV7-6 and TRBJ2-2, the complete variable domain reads GAGVSQSPRYKVTKRGQDVALRCDPISGHVSLYWYRQALGQGPEFLTYFNYEAQQDKSGLPNDRFSAERPEGSISTLTIQRTEQRDSAMYRCASSLQDRGLVGTGELFFGEGSRLTVL.

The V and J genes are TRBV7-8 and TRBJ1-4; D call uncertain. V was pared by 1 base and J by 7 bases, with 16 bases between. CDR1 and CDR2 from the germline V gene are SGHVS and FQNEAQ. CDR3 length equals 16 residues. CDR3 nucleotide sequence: TGTGCCAGCAGCTTAGGGACGGCAATCCGACGTGAAAAACTGTTTTTT. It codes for CASSLGTAIRREKLFF.

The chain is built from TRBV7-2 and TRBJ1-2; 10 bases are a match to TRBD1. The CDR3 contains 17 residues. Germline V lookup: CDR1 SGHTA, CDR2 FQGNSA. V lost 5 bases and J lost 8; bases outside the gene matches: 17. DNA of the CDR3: TGTGCCAGCAGCACCGACAGGGGGCTGGTTAGTACGGAAGGCTACACCTTC. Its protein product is CASSTDRGLVSTEGYTF.

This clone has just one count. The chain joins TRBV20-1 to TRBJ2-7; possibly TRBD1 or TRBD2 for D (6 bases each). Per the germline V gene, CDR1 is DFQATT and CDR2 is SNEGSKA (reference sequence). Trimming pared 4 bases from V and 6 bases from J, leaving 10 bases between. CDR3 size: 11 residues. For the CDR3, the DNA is TGCAGTGCTACCAGGGGAGGCGAGCAGTACTTC. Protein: CSATRGGEQYF.

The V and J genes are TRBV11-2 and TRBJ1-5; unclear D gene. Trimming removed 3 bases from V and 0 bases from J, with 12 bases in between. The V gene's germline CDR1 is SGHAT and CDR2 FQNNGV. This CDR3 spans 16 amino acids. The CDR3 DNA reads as TGTGCCAGCAGCTTTTCGGTCACAAATAGCAATCAGCCCCAGCATTTT. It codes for CASSFSVTNSNQPQHF.

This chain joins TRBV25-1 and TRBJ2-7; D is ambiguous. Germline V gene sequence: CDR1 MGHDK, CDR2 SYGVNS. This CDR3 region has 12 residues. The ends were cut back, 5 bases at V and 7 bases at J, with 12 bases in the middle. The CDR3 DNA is TGTGCCAGCAGTCAAACGATGCGGGAGCAGTACTTC. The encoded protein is CASSQTMREQYF.

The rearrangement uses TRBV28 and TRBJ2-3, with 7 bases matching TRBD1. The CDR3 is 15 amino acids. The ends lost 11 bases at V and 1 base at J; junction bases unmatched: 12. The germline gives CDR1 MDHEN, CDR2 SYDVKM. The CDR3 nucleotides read TGTGCCGGCTCGTGGGCAGGGGGAGGCACAGATACGCAGTATTTT. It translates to CAGSWAGGGTDTQYF.

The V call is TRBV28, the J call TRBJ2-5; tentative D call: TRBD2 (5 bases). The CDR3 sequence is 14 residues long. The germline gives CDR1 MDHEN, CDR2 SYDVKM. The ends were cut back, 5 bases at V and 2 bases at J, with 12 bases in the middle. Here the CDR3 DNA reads TGTGCCAGCAGTCGAGCGGACTGGCAAGAGACCCAGTACTTC. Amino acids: CASSRADWQETQYF. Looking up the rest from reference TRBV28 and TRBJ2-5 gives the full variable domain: DVKVTQSSRYLVKRTGEKVFLECVQDMDHENMFWYRQDPGLGLRLIYFSYDVKMKEKGDIPEGYSVSREKKERFSLILESASTNQTSMYLCASSRADWQETQYFGPGTRLLVL.

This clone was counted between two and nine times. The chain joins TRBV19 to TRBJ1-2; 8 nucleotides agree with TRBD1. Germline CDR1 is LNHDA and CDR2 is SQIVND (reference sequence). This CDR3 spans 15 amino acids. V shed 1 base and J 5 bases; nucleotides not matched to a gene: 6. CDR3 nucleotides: TGTGCCAGTAGTATAGGGCCAGGGGGCGCGTATGGCTACACCTTC. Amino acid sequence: CASSIGPGGAYGYTF.

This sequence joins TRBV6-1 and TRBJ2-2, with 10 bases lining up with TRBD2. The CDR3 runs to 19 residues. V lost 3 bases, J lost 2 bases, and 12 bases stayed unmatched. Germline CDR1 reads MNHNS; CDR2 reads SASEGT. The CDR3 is CASSDASFGLAENTGELFF. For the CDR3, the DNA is TGTGCCAGCAGTGATGCATCGTTTGGACTAGCGGAAAACACCGGGGAGCTGTTTTTT.

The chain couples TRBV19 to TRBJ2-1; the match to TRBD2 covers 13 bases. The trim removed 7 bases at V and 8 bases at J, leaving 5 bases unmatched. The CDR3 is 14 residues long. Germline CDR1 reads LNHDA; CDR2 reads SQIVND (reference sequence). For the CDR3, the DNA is TGTGCCAGTACTTGGACTAGCGGGAGCTATGAGCAGTTCTTC. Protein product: CASTWTSGSYEQFF.